Described below is a single TCR beta chain sequence and its context. Its antigen is as yet unknown. CDR1 is SGDLS and CDR2 is YYNGEE in the germline V gene. J was trimmed by 6 bases and V by 3 bases; bases with no gene match: 2. The CDR3 is 15 residues long. Clones were read by immunoSEQ multiplex PCR, and TCRdb kept only the in-frame ones, dropping some. The sample holds approximately 1,500,000 clones, under 99% seen once. This sample stems from a study of shared clonotypes between healthy human individuals. Overall study context: Three plates each covered CD4 naive and memory; CD8 naive two, CD8 memory one. Study-wide findings and caveats: Estimated richness values were generally larger in naive subsets than in memory subsets.

This receptor was identified in a man between 25 and 39 years old in good health. The chain uses TRBV9 and TRBJ2-3; 15 bases map to TRBD2. Sequenced: naive CD4+ T cells sorted from blood. Subset: CD45RA+ positively selected. The CDR3 region is CASSGGLAGGDTQYF. DNA for the CDR3: TGTGCCAGCAGCGGAGGACTAGCGGGAGGGGATACGCAGTATTTT. Supplemented by reference TRBV9 and TRBJ2-3, the full variable domain reads DSGVTQTPKHLITATGQRVTLRCSPRSGDLSVYWYQQSLDQGLQFLIQYYNGEERAKGNILERFSAQQFPDLHSELNLSSLELGDSALYFCASSGGLAGGDTQYFGPGTRLTVL.